The rows below give T cell receptor beta chains drawn from one sample of a study of T-cell memory formation after mild COVID-19. TCRdb re-called the 5' RACE reads through MiXCR, storing one row per CDR3 protein. The sample holds about 470,000 distinct CDR3 sequences, around 25% seen once. Sequenced material: PBMCs or a T cell subset sorted from them (not recorded which). These receptors all come from an adult woman who had mild COVID-19 (a few samples of this study predate the infection). Cell type and time point are not known. Each CDR3 is given with its conserved first and last residue. Fields, in order: V gene, D gene, J gene, clone size, CDR3 protein, CDR3 DNA. A D gene is named only where the DNA matches it firmly. Only some rows state a clone size, as once, few, many or a class for expanded clones.

TRBV24-1	NA	TRBJ2-2	NA	CATSDVSVDRRGELFF	TGTGCCACCAGTGACGTCTCCGTGGATAGGCGAGGGGAGCTGTTTTTT
TRBV5-1	TRBD2	TRBJ2-3	NA	CASSIAPGPGGYF	TGCGCCAGCAGCATAGCCCCGGGACCGGGAGGGTATTTT
TRBV3-1	TRBD1	TRBJ2-7	few	CASSPGQGAEQYF	TGTGCCAGCAGCCCAGGACAGGGGGCTGAGCAGTACTTC
TRBV18	NA	TRBJ2-7	NA	CASSPDYSYEQYF	TGTGCCAGCTCACCTGATTACAGCTACGAGCAGTACTTC
TRBV14	TRBD2	TRBJ2-7	NA	CASSSLAGGPTVYEQYF	TGTGCCAGCAGCTCACTAGCGGGAGGGCCGACCGTGTACGAGCAGTACTTC
TRBV30	NA	TRBJ1-1	few	CAWTRGTLNTEAFF	TGTGCCTGGACTAGGGGGACATTGAACACTGAAGCTTTCTTT
TRBV12-3/TRBV12-4	TRBD1	TRBJ2-1	few	CASSLAGTATRDEQFF	TGTGCCAGCAGTTTAGCAGGGACAGCAACTAGAGATGAGCAGTTCTTC
TRBV7-9	NA	TRBJ2-6	NA	CASRRDSSGANVLTF	TGTGCCAGCAGGCGGGACAGCTCTGGGGCCAACGTCCTGACTTTC
TRBV18	TRBD1	TRBJ2-3	NA	CASSLDRGSDTQYF	TGTGCCAGCTCACTGGACAGGGGCTCAGATACGCAGTATTTT
TRBV29-1	NA	TRBJ2-1	few	CSVWDVPEQFF	TGCAGCGTCTGGGACGTCCCTGAGCAGTTCTTC
TRBV7-9	TRBD1	TRBJ1-2	NA	CASSQGTGGYGYTF	TGTGCCAGCAGCCAAGGGACAGGGGGGTATGGCTACACCTTC
TRBV6-2/TRBV6-3	NA	TRBJ1-2	NA	CASSYRQATNYGYTF	TGTGCCAGCAGTTACCGACAGGCGACTAACTATGGCTACACCTTC
TRBV5-6	NA	TRBJ2-4	NA	CASSLLLGAKNIQYF	TGTGCCAGCAGCCTCCTCCTGGGAGCCAAAAACATTCAGTACTTC
TRBV24-1	TRBD2	TRBJ2-5	few	CATSELAGGRETQYF	TGTGCCACCAGTGAACTAGCGGGGGGACGAGAGACCCAGTACTTC
TRBV20-1	TRBD2	TRBJ2-1	NA	CSVLGVLAGGNEQFF	TGCAGTGTATTAGGGGTACTAGCGGGAGGAAATGAGCAGTTCTTC
TRBV2	NA	TRBJ2-3	NA	CASLRGRGGTDTQYF	TGTGCCAGCCTCCGAGGCAGGGGAGGCACAGATACGCAGTATTTT
TRBV7-9	NA	TRBJ1-2	NA	CASSLDSRTDLYGYTF	TGTGCCAGCAGCTTAGACAGTCGGACAGACCTCTATGGCTACACCTTC
TRBV4-1	TRBD2	TRBJ2-2	few	CASSHLSGGGAATGELFF	TGCGCCAGCAGCCACCTCTCGGGGGGAGGAGCGGCCACCGGGGAGCTGTTTTTT
TRBV3-1	NA	TRBJ2-7	few	CASSQVSTTTPGKYEQYF	TGTGCCAGCAGCCAAGTGTCCACCACCACCCCAGGGAAATACGAGCAGTACTTC
TRBV6-1	NA	TRBJ1-2	NA	CASETDTNYGYTF	TGTGCCAGCGAGACCGACACTAACTATGGCTACACCTTC
TRBV20-1	NA	TRBJ2-1	NA	CSAPIRANEQFF	TGCAGTGCCCCAATCCGGGCGAATGAGCAGTTCTTC
TRBV5-1	NA	TRBJ2-4	few	CASSLEGQVNIQYF	TGCGCCAGCAGCTTGGAGGGACAAGTAAACATTCAGTACTTC
TRBV5-1	NA	TRBJ2-6	NA	CASSLVLGANVLTF	TGCGCCAGCAGCTTAGTTCTTGGGGCCAACGTCCTGACTTTC
TRBV5-4	NA	TRBJ2-1	NA	CASSFGETRDEQFF	TGTGCCAGCAGCTTCGGTGAAACACGCGATGAGCAGTTCTTC
TRBV21-1	NA	TRBJ2-1	NA	CASSKDPAGYYNEQFF	TGTGCCAGCAGCAAAGACCCAGCGGGATACTACAATGAGCAGTTCTTC
TRBV20-1	TRBD1	TRBJ2-3	NA	CSAKGGGSTDTQYF	TGCAGTGCCAAAGGGGGCGGGAGCACAGATACGCAGTATTTT
TRBV9	NA	TRBJ1-5	NA	CASSELGGQPQHF	TGTGCCAGCAGCGAGTTGGGGGGTCAGCCCCAGCATTTT
TRBV7-9	NA	TRBJ2-7	NA	CASSPSGDYEQYF	TGTGCCAGCAGCCCCTCTGGCGATTACGAGCAGTACTTC
TRBV3-1	NA	TRBJ1-1	many	CASSPSGPPTEAFF	TGTGCCAGCAGCCCGTCAGGGCCTCCCACTGAAGCTTTCTTT
TRBV29-1	TRBD1	TRBJ2-7	few	CSVSRDRGYEQYF	TGCAGCGTCAGCCGGGACAGGGGCTACGAGCAGTACTTC
TRBV10-3	NA	TRBJ1-4	many	CAINEPGDEKLFF	TGTGCCATCAACGAACCGGGGGATGAAAAACTGTTTTTT
TRBV29-1	TRBD1	TRBJ2-7	few	CSVVGTGIYEQYF	TGCAGCGTTGTTGGGACAGGGATCTACGAGCAGTACTTC
TRBV5-1	TRBD1	TRBJ1-1	NA	CASSLVSTGAVTEAFF	TGCGCCAGCAGCTTGGTCTCGACAGGGGCGGTTACTGAAGCTTTCTTT
TRBV3-1	TRBD1	TRBJ1-6	NA	CASSHGGTGGYGPLHF	TGTGCCAGCAGCCACGGAGGGACAGGGGGATATGGGCCCCTCCACTTT
TRBV24-1	TRBD2	TRBJ2-1	NA	CATDREGQNEQFF	TGTGCCACCGATCGGGAGGGCCAGAATGAGCAGTTCTTC
TRBV5-1	TRBD1	TRBJ1-2	NA	CASSPRTGGHDGYTF	TGCGCCAGCAGCCCCCGGACAGGGGGTCACGATGGCTACACCTTC
TRBV4-1	NA	TRBJ2-3	few	CASSQEMEWFTDTQYF	TGCGCCAGCAGCCAAGAAATGGAATGGTTCACAGATACGCAGTATTTT
TRBV4-1	NA	TRBJ2-1	few	CASSQVGGIYNEQFF	TGCGCCAGCAGCCAAGTCGGGGGAATCTACAATGAGCAGTTCTTC
TRBV27	TRBD1	TRBJ1-2	NA	CASSRTGHYGYTF	TGTGCCAGCAGTAGGACAGGCCACTATGGCTACACCTTC
TRBV11-2	NA	TRBJ2-3	many	CASSPGGSGGYTDTQYF	TGTGCCAGCAGCCCAGGGGGGTCGGGGGGCTACACAGATACGCAGTATTTT
TRBV6-2/TRBV6-3	NA	TRBJ2-1	NA	CASSWRLVNEQFF	TGTGCCAGCAGTTGGAGACTAGTCAATGAGCAGTTCTTC
TRBV5-1	NA	TRBJ1-4	NA	CASSFRDIVNEKLFF	TGCGCCAGCAGCTTCCGGGACATTGTTAATGAAAAACTGTTTTTT
TRBV20-1	NA	TRBJ2-1	NA	CSARSPASVFGDEQFF	TGCAGTGCTAGGAGCCCGGCTAGCGTCTTTGGGGATGAGCAGTTCTTC
TRBV5-1	TRBD1	TRBJ1-1	few	CASSGGQPNTEAFF	TGCGCCAGCAGCGGGGGACAGCCGAACACTGAAGCTTTCTTT
TRBV7-2	TRBD2	TRBJ2-1	many	CASSPGTSGYNEQFF	TGTGCCAGCAGCCCCGGGACTAGCGGTTACAATGAGCAGTTCTTC
TRBV10-2	NA	TRBJ2-3	NA	CASSDLTGGFATDTQYF	TGCGCCAGCAGTGATCTGACAGGAGGGTTCGCCACAGATACGCAGTATTTT